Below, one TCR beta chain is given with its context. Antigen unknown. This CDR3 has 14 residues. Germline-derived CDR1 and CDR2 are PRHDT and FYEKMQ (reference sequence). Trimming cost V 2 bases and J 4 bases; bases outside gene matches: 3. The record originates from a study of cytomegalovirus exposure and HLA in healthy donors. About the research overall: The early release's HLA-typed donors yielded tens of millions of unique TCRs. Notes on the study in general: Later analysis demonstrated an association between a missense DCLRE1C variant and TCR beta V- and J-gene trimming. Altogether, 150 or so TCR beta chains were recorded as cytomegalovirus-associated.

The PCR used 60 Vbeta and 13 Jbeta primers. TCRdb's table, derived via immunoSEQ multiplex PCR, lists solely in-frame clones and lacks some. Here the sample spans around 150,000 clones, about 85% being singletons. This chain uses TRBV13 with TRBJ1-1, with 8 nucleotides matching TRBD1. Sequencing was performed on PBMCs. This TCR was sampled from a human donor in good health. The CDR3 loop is CASSLTTGATEAFF. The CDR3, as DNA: TGTGCCAGCAGCTTAACGACAGGGGCCACTGAAGCTTTCTTT.